These 26 T cell receptor beta chains came from one sample sequenced in a study of blood T cell repertoires in COVID-19. The repertoire was sequenced with immunoSEQ multiplex PCR; TCRdb's copy has only in-frame clones and lacks some. The sample yields 150,000 to 200,000 clones, approximately 89% seen once. Sequenced: peripheral blood. These receptors originate from a man between 65 and 85 years old with acute or convalescent COVID-19.

The genes are TRBV2 and TRBJ1-6; possibly TRBD1 for D (5 bases). Between the trimmed V and J ends, which lost 4 bases and 9 bases, there was a span of 13 bases. This CDR3 has 14 residues. Germline CDR1 and CDR2: SNHLY and FYNNEI. The CDR3 here is CASSGLREISPLHF. In DNA form, the CDR3 reads TGTGCCAGCAGTGGACTCAGGGAAATTTCACCCCTCCACTTT.

For the CDR3, the DNA is TGTGCCAGCAGTGCACCTGGGCCTGAGCAGTTCTTC. Translated: CASSAPGPEQFF. This chain uses TRBV2 with TRBJ2-1, with no clear D. CDR1 is SNHLY and CDR2 is FYNNEI in the germline V gene. Trimming shortened V by 4 bases and J by 9 bases, and 10 bases separated the two germline ends. The CDR3 runs to 12 residues.

The gene calls are TRBV11-3 and TRBJ2-3, with D tentatively TRBD2 (6 bases). Germline V gene data show CDR1 as SGHNT and CDR2 as YENEEA. The CDR3 has 14 amino acids. V was cut by 5 bases and J by 1 base, with 10 bases left in between. Written as DNA, the CDR3 is TGTGCCAGCAGCCTGGGACTGGGCACAGATACGCAGTATTTT. It is translated as CASSLGLGTDTQYF.

This clone has a handful of counts. The chain combines TRBV25-1 with TRBJ1-2; D is unclear. Trimming pared 1 base from V and 8 bases from J, leaving 11 bases between. The CDR3 loop spans 13 amino acids. CDR1 and CDR2 (germline): MGHDK, SYGVNS. The CDR3: CASSELTAVGYTF. The DNA for the CDR3 is TGTGCCAGCAGTGAATTAACAGCGGTGGGCTACACCTTC.

This clone was counted between two and nine times. J is TRBJ1-1 and V is TRBV7-3; 7 positions agree with TRBD1. Germline trimming cut 5 bases from V and 6 bases from J; bases unmatched to any gene: 6. CDR3 length: 13 residues. Germline V gene sequence: CDR1 SGHTA, CDR2 FQGTGA. CDR3 in amino acids: CASSTYRGAEAFF. The CDR3 coding sequence is TGTGCCAGCAGCACATACAGGGGCGCTGAAGCTTTCTTT.

V gene TRBV5-1 combines with J gene TRBJ2-5; D is perhaps TRBD2 (5 bases). V was cut by 7 bases and J by 3 bases, with 19 bases left in between. The germline V gene has CDR1 SGHRS and CDR2 YFSETQ. The CDR3 has 15 residues. The CDR3 coding sequence is TGCGCCAGCGCCCAGCGAGGGAGCGGAGAAGAGACCCAGTACTTC. Amino acids: CASAQRGSGEETQYF.

CDR3: CASPGQGLGEQYF. The CDR3 DNA reads TGCGCCAGCCCGGGACAGGGCCTAGGGGAGCAGTACTTC. The V call is TRBV5-1, the J call TRBJ2-7; 9 nucleotides align to TRBD1. Per the germline V gene, CDR1 is SGHRS and CDR2 is YFSETQ. V dropped 7 bases and J dropped 7; count of bases not matched to a gene: 9. The CDR3 totals 13 residues.

The genes are TRBV24-1 and TRBJ1-4; 9 bases are a match to TRBD1. V dropped 7 bases and J dropped 8; count of bases not matched to a gene: 7. Per the germline V gene, CDR1 is KGHDR and CDR2 is SFDVKD. The CDR3 has 14 amino acids. The CDR3 protein is CATRDRGRREKLFF. The DNA for the CDR3 is TGTGCCACCAGGGACAGGGGACGACGAGAAAAACTGTTTTTT.

The chain links TRBV4-1 to TRBJ2-3; 8 positions agree with TRBD1. The CDR3 covers 15 residues. V was pared by 1 base and J by 6 bases, with 6 bases of the junction left unmatched. Germline assignment: CDR1 MGHRA and CDR2 YSYEKL. CDR3 residues: CASSQAGGLVDTQYF. In DNA, the CDR3 is TGCGCCAGCAGCCAAGCAGGGGGCCTAGTGGATACGCAGTATTTT.

The chain recombines TRBV10-2 with TRBJ2-5; 7 bases match TRBD1. The CDR3 sequence is 14 residues long. The germline CDR1 and CDR2 sequences are WSHSY and SAAADI. J gave up 5 bases and V 6 bases, and 9 bases lay outside the gene matches. CDR3 DNA sequence: TGCGCCAGCAGAGAGGCAGGGGGTAGGGAGACCCAGTACTTC. Translation gives CASREAGGRETQYF.

This clone was observed a few times. The V gene is TRBV11-2, the J gene TRBJ2-7; 7 bases map to TRBD1. Per the germline V gene, CDR1 is SGHAT and CDR2 is FQNNGV. V shed 4 bases and J 9 bases; nucleotides not matched to a gene: 12. The CDR3 consists of 14 residues. The CDR3: CASSSRTGQVGQYF. CDR3 nucleotides: TGTGCCAGCAGCTCCCGGACAGGACAAGTAGGGCAGTACTTC.

This CDR3 reads CASSSGTTQPQHF. Written as DNA, the CDR3 is TGTGCCAGCAGCTCCGGGACTACTCAGCCCCAGCATTTT. The chain joins TRBV6-1 to TRBJ1-5; D is perhaps TRBD1 (5 bases). The CDR3 length is 13 residues. CDR1 and CDR2 (germline): MNHNS, SASEGT. Trimming took 6 bases from V and 6 from J, leaving 12 bases between them.

This rearrangement joins TRBV19 to TRBJ1-1; 7 bases line up with TRBD1. The CDR3 is 14 residues long. V trimming: 7 bases; J trimming: 3 bases; junction bases outside the gene matches: 8. Germline V gives CDR1 LNHDA, CDR2 SQIVND (reference sequence). CDR3 in DNA: TGTGCCAGTAATTTAAACAGGGGAGACACTGAAGCTTTCTTT. This translates into CASNLNRGDTEAFF.

This rearrangement joins TRBV11-3 to TRBJ2-1; 7 positions match TRBD1. J gave up 5 bases and V 1 base, and 5 bases lay outside the gene matches. CDR1 and CDR2 from the germline V gene are SGHNT and YENEEA. This CDR3 contains 15 residues. The CDR3 nucleotides are TGTGCCAGCAGCTTAGGGGGACAGATTAACAATGAGCAGTTCTTC. Translated: CASSLGGQINNEQFF.

This sequence joins TRBV2 and TRBJ1-1, with D tentatively TRBD1 (5 bases). This CDR3 comprises 14 residues. Deletions cut 5 bases from V and 0 bases from J, with 10 bases between. Germline CDR1 and CDR2: SNHLY and FYNNEI. The CDR3 DNA reads TGTGCCAGCAGTTTACAGGCCCTGAACACTGAAGCTTTCTTT. This gives the protein CASSLQALNTEAFF.

CDR3 loop: CASSSSWRVNEKLFF. CDR3 coding DNA: TGTGCCAGCAGCTCCAGTTGGAGGGTCAATGAAAAACTGTTTTTT. The chain uses TRBV7-9 and TRBJ1-4; D gene unclear. Trimming stripped 4 bases from V and 5 bases from J, with 14 bases between. In germline, CDR1 is SEHNR, CDR2 FQNEAQ (reference sequence). This CDR3 has 15 residues.

The chain joins TRBV20-1 to TRBJ2-4, with a weak D call TRBD1 (5 bases). The CDR3 has 13 amino acids. Between the trimmed V and J ends, which lost 3 bases and 4 bases, there was a span of 10 bases. Germline CDR1 DFQATT, CDR2 SNEGSKA (reference sequence). CDR3: CSASGALKNIQYF. As DNA, the CDR3 is TGCAGTGCTAGTGGGGCTCTTAAAAACATTCAGTACTTC.

The chain couples TRBV24-1 to TRBJ2-7, with D maybe TRBD1 (5 bases). Germline V CDR1 and CDR2: KGHDR, SFDVKD. The CDR3 covers 15 residues. Trimming shortened V by 3 bases and J by 0 bases, and 11 bases separated the two germline ends. The CDR3, as DNA: TGTGCCACCAGTGATATACGAGACAGCTCCTACGAGCAGTACTTC. It specifies CATSDIRDSSYEQYF.

This chain uses TRBV18 with TRBJ2-3; a possible D gene is TRBD1 (7 bases). The CDR3 contains 16 residues. Germline CDR1 KGHSH, CDR2 LQKENI. V was cut by 5 bases and J by 4 bases, with 19 bases left in between. The CDR3 region has the DNA TGTGCCAGCTCATCTAGTATCTTCAGGGGGGCAGATACGCAGTATTTT. Translation: CASSSSIFRGADTQYF.

This chain uses TRBV6-5 with TRBJ2-5; TRBD2 aligns across 14 bases. This CDR3 has 15 residues. V lost 5 bases to trimming and J lost 5 bases; unmatched junction nucleotides: 4. Looked up from germline, CDR1 is MNHEY and CDR2 is SVGAGI. Here the CDR3 DNA reads TGTGCCAGCAGTACCGGGACTAGCGGGAGTGAGACCCAGTACTTC. Translating it yields CASSTGTSGSETQYF.

This chain connects TRBV9 to TRBJ1-6; no clear D. The V gene lost 0 bases and the J gene lost 8 bases, with 15 bases spanning the gap. This CDR3 has 16 amino acids. Germline values: CDR1 SGDLS, CDR2 YYNGEE. CDR3 residues: CASSVGPSGGDSPLHF. The CDR3 bases are TGTGCCAGCAGCGTAGGACCCTCAGGCGGGGATTCACCCCTCCACTTT.

V is TRBV5-1 and J is TRBJ2-2, with D maybe TRBD1 (5 bases). The CDR3 runs to 15 residues. V lost 1 base and J 6 bases, leaving 13 bases between the germline ends. CDR1 and CDR2 (germline): SGHRS, YFSETQ. The CDR3 region is CASSLSVGAAGELFF. CDR3 coding DNA: TGCGCCAGCAGCTTGAGTGTAGGGGCGGCCGGGGAGCTGTTTTTT. The variable domain in full, with the rest retrieved from reference TRBV5-1 and TRBJ2-2, is KAGVTQTPRYLIKTRGQQVTLSCSPISGHRSVSWYQQTPGQGLQFLFEYFSETQRNKGNFPGRFSGRQFSNSRSEMNVSTLELGDSALYLCASSLSVGAAGELFFGEGSRLTVL.

The V call is TRBV10-3, the J call TRBJ2-1; a weak D match, TRBD1 (6 bases). The germline gives CDR1 ENHRY, CDR2 SYGVKD. The CDR3 has 14 amino acids. Trimming pared 10 bases from V and 7 bases from J, leaving 20 bases between. The CDR3 DNA reads TGTGCCACCAGAGTGTCAGGGGATGAGAATGAGCAGTTCTTC. This gives the protein CATRVSGDENEQFF.

This clone was recorded a few times. The chain carries TRBV27 and TRBJ2-1, with TRBD2 identical over 13 bases. The junction had 6 bases not matched to a gene; V was cut back by 7 bases and J by 6 bases. The CDR3 runs 15 residues. Germline CDR1 is MNHEY and CDR2 is SMNVEV (reference sequence). CDR3 nucleotides: TGTGCCAGCACCCTTACTAGCGGGAGGGCCAATGAGCAGTTCTTC. This translates into CASTLTSGRANEQFF.

The J gene is TRBJ2-7, the V gene TRBV10-1; D perhaps matches TRBD1 (6 bases). Trimming removed 6 bases from V and 3 bases from J, with 18 bases in between. The CDR3 is 15 residues long. In germline, CDR1 is WNHNN, CDR2 SYGVQD (reference sequence). Here the CDR3 reads CASSYDNRAYYEQYF. In DNA form, the CDR3 reads TGCGCCAGCAGCTACGATAACAGGGCTTACTACGAGCAGTACTTC.

This rearrangement joins TRBV4-1 to TRBJ2-7; D is possibly TRBD1 (7 bases). With 4 bases removed from V and 2 bases from J, the gap between germline ends came to 15 bases. Germline-derived CDR1 and CDR2 are MGHRA and YSYEKL. The CDR3 totals 15 residues. CDR3 loop: CASSLTGEAAYEQYF. CDR3 nucleotides: TGCGCCAGCAGCCTCACAGGGGAGGCCGCCTACGAGCAGTACTTC.